This TCR beta chain derives from a study of blood T cell repertoires in COVID-19. Whole-study context: Whether acute or convalescent, the COVID-19 samples came from the United States, Italy and Spain. T cells, B-cell-depleted T cells, or PBMCs provided the cDNA or gDNA that served as material.

The length of the CDR3 is 13 residues. CDR1 is GTSNPN and CDR2 is SVGIG in the germline V gene (reference sequence). The V gene end was trimmed by 2 bases and the J gene end by 6 bases; junction bases not matched to a gene: 6. Per the study methods: For nucleated cells, counts were estimated from reference gene primer amplification. The assay was immunoSEQ multiplex PCR, and TCRdb's table has in-frame clones only and misses some. V and J calls and clone size come straight from that table; D and trimming were deduced from the DNA. The sample lists some 130,000 clones; over 75% were seen once. The clonotype originates from a man aged 80 or over with acute or convalescent COVID-19. Specimen: peripheral blood. The genes are TRBV30 and TRBJ1-2; TRBD1 matches 7 bases. The CDR3 bases are TGTGCCTGGAGTCCTACAGGGGAGAATGGCTACACCTTC. This sequence encodes CAWSPTGENGYTF.